This T cell receptor beta chain was sequenced for a study of shared clonotypes between healthy human individuals. The test was conducted at deep level. The repertoire was sequenced with immunoSEQ multiplex PCR; TCRdb's copy has only in-frame clones and lacks some. Of about 2 million clones in the sample, around 95% were seen once. Each donor was a Caucasian adult residing in Nashville, Tennessee. Germline values: CDR1 SGHRS, CDR2 YFSETQ. The CDR3 length is 16 residues. The ends were cut back, 2 bases at V and 0 bases at J, with 13 bases in the middle. The sample was naive CD4+ T cells sorted from blood. Subset noted: CD45RA+ positively selected. V is TRBV5-1 and J is TRBJ2-3; maybe TRBD2 (5 bases). The TCR was taken from a man in his late teens or twenties in good health. The CDR3 sequence: CASSFGLPSSTDTQYF. The CDR3 DNA is TGCGCCAGCAGCTTTGGACTGCCGTCTAGCACAGATACGCAGTATTTT.